These 10 T cell receptor beta chains came from one sample sequenced in a study of T cell responses to AZD1222 COVID-19 vaccine. TCRdb's table, derived via immunoSEQ multiplex PCR, lists solely in-frame clones and lacks some. The sample gives about 120,000 clones, around 92% of which show up once; 11% to 15% is in the top ten. The sequencing here drew on peripheral blood, taken on day 0 of AZD1222 vaccination. The receptors come from an adult in good health.

The chain recombines TRBV21-1 with TRBJ1-1. TRBV21-1 is flagged as a pseudogene. This CDR3 is 14 amino acids long. The CDR3 nucleotides are TGTGCCAGCCCGGCTCCTGAAATAAGGTCTGAAGCTTTCTTT. Translating it yields CASPAPEIRSEAFF.

The rearrangement links TRBV28 to TRBJ2-7; TRBD2 agrees at 7 bases. The germline V gene has CDR1 MDHEN and CDR2 SYDVKM. V lost 1 base to trimming and J lost 5 bases; unmatched junction nucleotides: 14. This CDR3 spans 17 amino acids. The CDR3 reads CASSLSLKTAGRDEQYF. The CDR3 DNA reads TGTGCCAGCAGTTTATCCCTTAAGACAGCGGGAAGGGACGAGCAGTACTTC.

This clone was counted a single time. The chain carries TRBV7-9 and TRBJ2-3; perhaps TRBD2 as D (6 bases). In germline, CDR1 is SEHNR, CDR2 FQNEAQ (reference sequence). The germline V and J ends were trimmed by 6 bases and 2 bases, with 12 bases remaining between them. The CDR3 runs to 14 residues. This chain's CDR3 is CASRISGITDTQYF. The CDR3 nucleotides are TGTGCCAGCAGGATTAGCGGTATCACAGATACGCAGTATTTT.

The chain combines TRBV6-5 with TRBJ2-7, with 7 bases that match TRBD1. V shed 3 bases and J 3 bases; nucleotides not matched to a gene: 5. The CDR3 sequence is 14 residues long. CDR1 is MNHEY and CDR2 is SVGAGI in the germline V gene. Written as DNA, the CDR3 is TGTGCCAGCAGTTATTCCGACAGGGTCTACGAGCAGTACTTC. Its protein is CASSYSDRVYEQYF.

This rearrangement joins TRBV5-1 to TRBJ2-2, with 10 bases that match TRBD2. After removal of 1 base from V and 3 bases from J, the junction contained 3 bases not matched to a gene. The germline gives CDR1 SGHRS, CDR2 YFSETQ. The CDR3 totals 16 residues. The CDR3 loop is CASSLKGTSDTGELFF. As DNA, the CDR3 is TGCGCCAGCAGCTTGAAGGGGACTAGCGACACCGGGGAGCTGTTTTTT.

The rearrangement uses TRBV28 and TRBJ1-6; no firm D call. CDR3 length: 15 amino acids. CDR1 and CDR2 (germline): MDHEN, SYDVKM. V was pared by 5 bases and J by 9 bases, with 17 bases between. The CDR3 here is CASSPTHREGSPLHF. CDR3 nucleotide sequence: TGTGCCAGCAGTCCTACGCATAGGGAGGGTTCACCCCTCCACTTT.

The chain carries TRBV6-2 or TRBV6-3 and TRBJ1-5; 7 nucleotides agree with TRBD1. Losses at the gene ends were 5 bases for V and 2 bases for J; bases not matched to a gene: 9. CDR1 is MNHEY, CDR2 SVGEGT, per germline. The CDR3 has 16 residues. DNA for the CDR3: TGTGCCAGCAGTGCCGCAGGGGGGCAGGGCAATCAGCCCCAGCATTTT. Its translation: CASSAAGGQGNQPQHF.

V usage is TRBV18 and J usage is TRBJ1-2, with TRBD1 matching over 7 bases. Looked up from germline, CDR1 is KGHSH and CDR2 is LQKENI. The CDR3 has 16 residues. Trimming took 3 bases from V and 4 from J; bases not matched to a gene: 11. The CDR3 sequence is CASSPIMDRRRYGYTF. The CDR3 DNA is TGTGCCAGCTCACCTATCATGGACAGGCGCCGCTATGGCTACACCTTC.

The chain has TRBV6-1 and TRBJ2-5; D is perhaps TRBD2 (5 bases). Between the trimmed V and J ends, which lost 3 bases and 7 bases, there was a span of 15 bases. The CDR3 loop spans 14 amino acids. Germline V lookup: CDR1 MNHNS, CDR2 SASEGT. The DNA for the CDR3 is TGTGCCAGCAGTGATGGAGGTCCACCCCGGACCCAGTACTTC. Its protein is CASSDGGPPRTQYF.

The V and J genes are TRBV18 and TRBJ2-7; 8 bases are a match to TRBD2. With V trimmed by 3 bases and J by 5 bases, 6 bases remained unmatched. There are 14 residues in the CDR3. Germline lookup yields CDR1 KGHSH and CDR2 LQKENI. As DNA, the CDR3 is TGTGCCAGCTCACCGCTAGCAGCGGGGGACGAGCAGTACTTC. It is translated as CASSPLAAGDEQYF.